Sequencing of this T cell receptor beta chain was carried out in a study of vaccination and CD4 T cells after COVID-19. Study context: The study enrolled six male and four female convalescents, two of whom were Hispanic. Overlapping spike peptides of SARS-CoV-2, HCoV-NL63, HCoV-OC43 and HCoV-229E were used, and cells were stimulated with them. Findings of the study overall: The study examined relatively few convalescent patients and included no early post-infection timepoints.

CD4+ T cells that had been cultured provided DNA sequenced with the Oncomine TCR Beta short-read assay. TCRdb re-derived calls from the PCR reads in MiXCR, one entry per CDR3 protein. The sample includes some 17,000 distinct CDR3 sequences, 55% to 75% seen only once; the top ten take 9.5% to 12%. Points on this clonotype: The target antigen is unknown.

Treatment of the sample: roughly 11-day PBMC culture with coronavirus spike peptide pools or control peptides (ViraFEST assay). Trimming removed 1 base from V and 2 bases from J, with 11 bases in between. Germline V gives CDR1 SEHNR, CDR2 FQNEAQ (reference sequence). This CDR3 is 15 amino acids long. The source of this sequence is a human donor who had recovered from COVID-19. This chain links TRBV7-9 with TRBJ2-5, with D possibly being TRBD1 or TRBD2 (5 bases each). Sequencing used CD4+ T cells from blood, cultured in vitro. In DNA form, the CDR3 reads TGTGCCAGCAGCTTAGTGGGACCACCGCAAGAGACCCAGTACTTC. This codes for CASSLVGPPQETQYF.